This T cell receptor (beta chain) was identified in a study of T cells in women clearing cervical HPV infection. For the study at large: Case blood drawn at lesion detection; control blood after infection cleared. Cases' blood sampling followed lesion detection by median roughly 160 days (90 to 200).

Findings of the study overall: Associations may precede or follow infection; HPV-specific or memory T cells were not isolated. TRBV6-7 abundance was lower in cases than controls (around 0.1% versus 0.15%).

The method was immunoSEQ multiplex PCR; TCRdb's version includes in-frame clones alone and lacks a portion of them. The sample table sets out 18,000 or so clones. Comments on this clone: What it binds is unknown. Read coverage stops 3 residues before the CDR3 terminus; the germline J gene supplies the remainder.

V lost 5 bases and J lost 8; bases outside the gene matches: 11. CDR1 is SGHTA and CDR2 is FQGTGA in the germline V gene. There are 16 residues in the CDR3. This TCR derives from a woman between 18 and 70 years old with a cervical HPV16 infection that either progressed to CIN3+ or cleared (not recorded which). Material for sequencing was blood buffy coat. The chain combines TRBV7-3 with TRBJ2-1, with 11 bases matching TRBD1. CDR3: CASSPNPGQGAYEQFF. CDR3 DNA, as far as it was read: TGTGCCAGCAGCCCCAACCCCGGACAGGGGGCCTATGAG. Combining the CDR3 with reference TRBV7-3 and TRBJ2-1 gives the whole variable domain GAGVSQTPSNKVTEKGKYVELRCDPISGHTALYWYRQSLGQGPEFLIYFQGTGAADDSGLPNDRFFAVRPEGSVSTLKIQRTERGDSAVYLCASSPNPGQGAYEQFFGPGTRLTVL.